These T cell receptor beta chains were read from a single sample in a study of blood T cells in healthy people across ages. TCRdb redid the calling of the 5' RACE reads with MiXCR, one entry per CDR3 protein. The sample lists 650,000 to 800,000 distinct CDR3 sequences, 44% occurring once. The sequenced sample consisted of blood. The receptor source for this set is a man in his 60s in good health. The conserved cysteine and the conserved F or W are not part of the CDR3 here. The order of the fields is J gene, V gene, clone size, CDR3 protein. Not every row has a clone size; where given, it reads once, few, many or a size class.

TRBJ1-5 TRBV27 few ASSPGTGPSQPQH
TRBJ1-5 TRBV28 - ASTGYNQPQH
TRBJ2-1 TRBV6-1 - ASSRTWNNEQF
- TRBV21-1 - ASSNRGRNEQY
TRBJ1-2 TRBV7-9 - ASSLDFSGYT
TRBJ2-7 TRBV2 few ASSERGRYYEQY
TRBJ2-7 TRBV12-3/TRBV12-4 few ASRGGTENSYEQY
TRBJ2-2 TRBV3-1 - ASSPGTSITGELF
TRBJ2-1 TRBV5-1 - ASSLASPDYNEQF
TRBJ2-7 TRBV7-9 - ASSPIAGIYEQY
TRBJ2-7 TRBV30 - AWSRDTQSYEQY
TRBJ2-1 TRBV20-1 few SASPDGAGNNEQF
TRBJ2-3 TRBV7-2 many ASSLAPSLFKQY
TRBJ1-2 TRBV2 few ASSPSGEGYGYT
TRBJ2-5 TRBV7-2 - ASSPPLDLQETQY
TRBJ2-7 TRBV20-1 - SATDRESYYEQY
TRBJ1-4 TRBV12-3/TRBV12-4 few ASCDRAGEKLF
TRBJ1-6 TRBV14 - ASSQVQGSPLH
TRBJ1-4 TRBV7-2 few ASSVGTSEKLF
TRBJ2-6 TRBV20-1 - STRVQSGANVLT
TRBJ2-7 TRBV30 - AWSVREGAYEQY
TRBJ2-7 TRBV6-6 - ASRPTSGGSYEQY
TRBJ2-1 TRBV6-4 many ASSTDRAGEQF
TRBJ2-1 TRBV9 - ASSVGSGVYNEQF
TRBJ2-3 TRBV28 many ASSFSWGAGTDTQY
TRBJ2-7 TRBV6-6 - ASSFTWGQGEGEQY
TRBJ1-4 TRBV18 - ASSPPGVPSEKLF
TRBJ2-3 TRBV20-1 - SAGSKDTQY
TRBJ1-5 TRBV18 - ASSPQNSNQPQH
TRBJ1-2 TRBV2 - ASSAQTGNYGYT
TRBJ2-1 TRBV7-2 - ASNSGGSYNEQF
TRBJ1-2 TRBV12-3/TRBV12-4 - ASSLETGRTNYGYT
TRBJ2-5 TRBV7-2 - ASSLSGGGTQY
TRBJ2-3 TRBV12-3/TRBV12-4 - ATRWGLRGLAATDTQY
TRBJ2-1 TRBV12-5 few ASGPGQGAGEQF
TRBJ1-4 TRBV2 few ASVGQAKSKLF
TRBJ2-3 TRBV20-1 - SARVQVSTDTQY
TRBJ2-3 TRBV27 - ASSVKGQLTQLAGGPEVLNTQY
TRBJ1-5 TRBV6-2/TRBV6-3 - ASSEATGPPRH
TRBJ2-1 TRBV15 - ATSRIPGQGAGARF
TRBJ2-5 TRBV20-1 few SARDTGTEETQY